The rows below give T cell receptor beta chains drawn from one sample of a study of cytomegalovirus exposure and HLA in healthy donors. Clones were sequenced by immunoSEQ multiplex PCR, and TCRdb holds only the in-frame ones, with some missing. Found here are about 160,000 clones, about 75% of them singletons; the top ten hold roughly 1.9%. Sequencing input: PBMCs. The receptors derive from a female donor in good health and CMV-seronegative. CDR3s include the opening cysteine and the closing phenylalanine or tryptophan. A D gene is named only where the DNA matches it firmly. The size entry is marked missing in some rows and otherwise reads once, few, many or a size class.

j_call d_call v_call clone_size cdr3_aa cdr3_nt
TRBJ2-3 NA TRBV6-5 NA CASRDTTDTQYF TGTGCCAGCAGGGACACCACAGATACGCAGTATTTT
TRBJ2-7 NA TRBV27 NA CASSFGGGSYEQYF TGTGCCAGCAGTTTTGGGGGCGGCTCCTACGAGCAGTACTTC
TRBJ2-7 NA TRBV21-1 NA CASTKKRGHRSYEQYF TGTGCCAGCACGAAAAAGCGGGGACATCGCTCCTACGAGCAGTACTTC
TRBJ2-2 NA TRBV30 NA CAWSAQMGELFF TGTGCCTGGAGTGCACAGATGGGGGAGCTGTTTTTT
TRBJ1-1 TRBD1 TRBV15 NA CATSRETGFLNTEAFF TGTGCCACCAGCAGAGAGACAGGGTTCTTGAACACTGAAGCTTTCTTT
TRBJ2-3 NA TRBV5-4 NA CASSLGGGTDTQYF TGTGCCAGCAGCTTGGGGGGGGGCACAGATACGCAGTATTTT
TRBJ1-1 NA TRBV6-5 NA CASNGLNTEAFF TGTGCCAGCAATGGCCTTAACACTGAAGCTTTCTTT
TRBJ1-2 NA TRBV30 once CAWTQDSNYGYTF TGTGCCTGGACTCAGGACTCAAACTATGGCTACACCTTC
TRBJ1-2 NA TRBV7-3 NA CASSPRASYGYTF TGTGCCAGCAGCCCCAGGGCCAGCTATGGCTACACCTTC
TRBJ1-4 NA TRBV19 NA CASSHLGGSGEKLFF TGTGCCAGTAGTCACCTGGGGGGGTCCGGTGAAAAACTGTTTTTT
TRBJ1-2 TRBD1 TRBV5-3 NA CARSSIHRGRDGYTF TGTGCCAGAAGCTCGATTCACAGGGGGCGAGATGGCTACACCTTC
TRBJ1-1 TRBD1 TRBV6-5 NA CASIGTGAFTPEAFF TGTGCCAGCATTGGGACAGGGGCGTTTACTCCTGAAGCTTTCTTT
TRBJ1-2 NA TRBV5-6 once CASSFTGNYGYTF TGTGCCAGCAGCTTTACAGGAAACTATGGCTACACCTTC
TRBJ2-7 NA TRBV20-1 NA CSAKFPGEQYF TGCAGTGCTAAATTCCCCGGCGAGCAGTACTTC
TRBJ2-5 TRBD2 TRBV5-1 few CASSSIPSGGAETQYF TGCGCCAGCAGCTCGATCCCTAGCGGGGGGGCCGAGACCCAGTACTTC
TRBJ2-5 NA TRBV28 NA CASSNYQETQYF TGTGCCAGCAGCAACTACCAAGAGACCCAGTACTTC
TRBJ2-3 NA TRBV13 NA CATEEAGAGTDTQYF TGTGCCACAGAAGAGGCGGGGGCCGGCACAGATACGCAGTATTTT
TRBJ1-4 NA TRBV6-5 NA CASRREEHEKLFF TGTGCCAGCAGGAGGGAAGAGCATGAAAAACTGTTTTTT
TRBJ2-2 NA TRBV5-1 NA CASSLLGGVTGELFF TGCGCCAGCAGCTTGTTAGGCGGAGTCACCGGGGAGCTGTTTTTT
TRBJ1-2 TRBD1 TRBV5-4 NA CASSLKDRDGYTF TGTGCCAGCAGCTTGAAGGACAGGGATGGCTACACCTTC
TRBJ1-5 TRBD1 TRBV18 once CASSGMQGGNQPQHF TGTGCCAGCTCTGGCATGCAGGGGGGCAATCAGCCCCAGCATTTT
TRBJ1-5 TRBD1 TRBV4-2 few CASSKTGEVANQPQHF TGTGCCAGCAGCAAGACAGGGGAAGTTGCCAATCAGCCCCAGCATTTT
TRBJ1-5 TRBD1 TRBV2 NA CASSEVGTGGQPQHF TGTGCCAGCAGTGAAGTCGGGACAGGTGGGCAGCCCCAGCATTTT
TRBJ2-1 TRBD1 TRBV5-1 NA CASSSGTGALGHEQFF TGCGCCAGCAGTTCTGGGACAGGGGCCCTTGGGCATGAGCAGTTCTTC
TRBJ2-2 NA TRBV19 NA CASSGRRDTGELFF TGTGCCAGTAGTGGACGGCGGGACACCGGGGAGCTGTTTTTT
TRBJ2-1 NA TRBV6-4 NA CASRPDRTSYNEQFF TGTGCCAGCAGACCCGACAGAACTTCTTACAATGAGCAGTTCTTC
TRBJ1-2 NA TRBV27 once CASSALGGGYGYTF TGTGCCAGCTCCGCCCTAGGTGGGGGGTATGGCTACACCTTC
TRBJ1-4 NA TRBV5-1 once CASSLTGPANEKLFF TGCGCCAGCAGCTTGACAGGGCCGGCTAATGAAAAACTGTTTTTT
TRBJ1-1 NA TRBV5-4 few CASSLVQGQGQAFF TGTGCCAGCAGCTTGGTTCAGGGGCAGGGTCAAGCTTTCTTT
TRBJ2-7 TRBD2 TRBV7-2 NA CASSLMGTSGIEQYF TGTGCCAGCAGCTTAATGGGGACTAGCGGGATCGAGCAGTACTTC
TRBJ1-6 NA TRBV6-6 NA CASSYYLTEYNSPLHF TGTGCCAGCAGTTACTACCTGACAGAGTATAATTCACCCCTCCACTTT
TRBJ2-7 NA TRBV5-6 NA CASSTGTVYEQYF TGTGCCAGCAGCACCGGAACAGTCTACGAGCAGTACTTC
TRBJ2-3 TRBD2 TRBV2 NA CASSANRAGLARTDTQYF TGTGCCAGCAGTGCCAACCGCGCCGGACTAGCCCGCACAGATACGCAGTATTTT
TRBJ1-4 NA TRBV6-1 medium-sized CASSEWSGKRNEKLFF TGTGCCAGCAGTGAATGGTCCGGGAAAAGAAATGAAAAACTGTTTTTT
TRBJ2-1 NA TRBV4-1 NA CASSQTTGSYNEQFF TGCGCCAGCAGCCAAACGACAGGCTCCTACAATGAGCAGTTCTTC
TRBJ2-1 TRBD2 TRBV5-6 NA CASSLWVAGGPSYNEQFF TGTGCCAGCAGCTTGTGGGTAGCGGGGGGCCCTTCCTACAATGAGCAGTTCTTC
TRBJ2-3 TRBD2 TRBV5-1 few CASSLGGLAGGSTDTQYF TGCGCCAGCAGCTTGGGGGGACTAGCGGGGGGGAGCACAGATACGCAGTATTTT
TRBJ2-7 TRBD1 TRBV30 NA CAWSPYPGTERYEQYF TGTGCCTGGAGCCCCTATCCCGGGACAGAACGTTACGAGCAGTACTTC
TRBJ1-5 NA TRBV10-2 NA CASSDRQRDQPQHF TGCGCCAGCAGTGATCGACAGCGGGATCAGCCCCAGCATTTT
TRBJ2-3 NA TRBV6-1 NA CASSLQATDTQYF TGTGCCAGCAGTCTACAGGCTACAGATACGCAGTATTTT
TRBJ2-7 NA TRBV15 few CATSRDRSSSYEQYF TGTGCCACCAGCAGAGACAGGTCCAGCTCCTACGAGCAGTACTTC
TRBJ2-1 NA TRBV25-1 NA CASSPDSQSYNEQFF TGTGCCAGCAGCCCGGACAGCCAGTCCTACAATGAGCAGTTCTTC
TRBJ2-3 TRBD2 TRBV7-6 once CASSLKVAGVGADTQYF TGTGCCAGCAGCTTAAAGGTGGCGGGAGTGGGGGCAGATACGCAGTATTTT
TRBJ1-1 NA TRBV30 NA CAWSQTSQRAFF TGTGCCTGGAGCCAGACGTCCCAGCGCGCTTTCTTT
TRBJ2-7 TRBD2 TRBV11-2 NA CASSLLAGGTREQYF TGTGCCAGCAGTCTTTTAGCGGGAGGGACAAGGGAGCAGTACTTC
TRBJ1-4 NA TRBV11-2 NA CASSGTGEANEKLFF TGTGCCAGCAGCGGTACGGGTGAGGCTAATGAAAAACTGTTTTTT
TRBJ2-7 TRBD2 TRBV2 few CASRKGLQRNEQYF TGTGCCAGCCGTAAGGGACTACAGCGAAACGAGCAGTACTTC